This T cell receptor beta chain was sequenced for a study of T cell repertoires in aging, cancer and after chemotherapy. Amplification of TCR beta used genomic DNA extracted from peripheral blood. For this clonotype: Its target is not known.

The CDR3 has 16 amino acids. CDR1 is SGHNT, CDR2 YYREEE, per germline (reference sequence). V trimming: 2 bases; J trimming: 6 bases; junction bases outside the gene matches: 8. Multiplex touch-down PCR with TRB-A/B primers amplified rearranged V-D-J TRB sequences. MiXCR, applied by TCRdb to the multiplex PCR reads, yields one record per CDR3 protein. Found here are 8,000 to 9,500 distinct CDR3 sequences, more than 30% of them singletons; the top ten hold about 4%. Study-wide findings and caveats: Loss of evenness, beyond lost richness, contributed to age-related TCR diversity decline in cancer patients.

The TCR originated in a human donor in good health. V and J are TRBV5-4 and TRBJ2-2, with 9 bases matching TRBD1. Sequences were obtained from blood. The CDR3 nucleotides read TGTGCCAGCAGCTTTTACAGGGGGCTGGGTTCCGGGGAGCTGTTTTTT. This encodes CASSFYRGLGSGELFF. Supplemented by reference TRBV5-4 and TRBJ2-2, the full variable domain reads ETGVTQSPTHLIKTRGQQVTLRCSSQSGHNTVSWYQQALGQGPQFIFQYYREEENGRGNFPPRFSGLQFPNYSSELNVNALELDDSALYLCASSFYRGLGSGELFFGEGSRLTVL.